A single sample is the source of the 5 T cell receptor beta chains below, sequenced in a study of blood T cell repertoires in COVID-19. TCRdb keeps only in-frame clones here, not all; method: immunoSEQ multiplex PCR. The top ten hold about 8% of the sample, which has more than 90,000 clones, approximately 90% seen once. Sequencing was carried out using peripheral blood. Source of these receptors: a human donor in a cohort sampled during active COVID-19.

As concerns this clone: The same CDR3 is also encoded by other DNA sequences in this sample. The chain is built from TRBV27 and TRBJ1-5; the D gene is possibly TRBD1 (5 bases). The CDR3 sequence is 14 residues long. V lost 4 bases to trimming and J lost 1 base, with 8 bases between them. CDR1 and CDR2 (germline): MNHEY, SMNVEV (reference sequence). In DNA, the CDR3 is TGTGCCAGCAGTTACCGGGGGAGCAATCAGCCCCAGCATTTT. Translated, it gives CASSYRGSNQPQHF.

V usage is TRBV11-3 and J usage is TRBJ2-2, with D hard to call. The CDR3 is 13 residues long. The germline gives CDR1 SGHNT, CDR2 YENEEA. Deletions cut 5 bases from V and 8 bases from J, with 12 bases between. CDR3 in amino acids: CASSTNPVGELFF. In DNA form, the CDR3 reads TGTGCCAGCAGCACTAACCCAGTAGGGGAGCTGTTTTTT.

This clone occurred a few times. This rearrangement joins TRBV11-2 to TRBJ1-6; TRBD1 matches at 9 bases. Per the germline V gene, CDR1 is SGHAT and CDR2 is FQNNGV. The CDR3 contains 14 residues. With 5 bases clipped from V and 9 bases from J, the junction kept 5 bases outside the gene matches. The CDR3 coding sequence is TGTGCCAGCAGCACCGGGACAGGGAGTTCACCCCTCCACTTT. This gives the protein CASSTGTGSSPLHF.

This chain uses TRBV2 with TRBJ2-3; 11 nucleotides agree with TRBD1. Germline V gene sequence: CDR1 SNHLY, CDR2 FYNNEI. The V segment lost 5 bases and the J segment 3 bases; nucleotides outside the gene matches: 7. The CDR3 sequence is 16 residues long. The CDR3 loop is CASSLTGTGGTDTQYF. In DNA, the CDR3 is TGTGCCAGCAGTCTCACCGGGACAGGGGGAACAGATACGCAGTATTTT.

The CDR3 DNA is TGTGCCAGCAGCCCAGGACTAGCGGGGGTCACAGATACGCAGTATTTT. Its translation is CASSPGLAGVTDTQYF. The chain uses TRBV11-3 and TRBJ2-3; 13 nucleotides agree with TRBD2. This CDR3 has 16 residues. The V and J ends lost 5 bases and 2 bases, in that order; junction bases with no gene match: 4. Germline V gene data show CDR1 as SGHNT and CDR2 as YENEEA.